This T cell receptor beta chain originates from a study of early stage breast cancer tumors. Study as a whole: Samples were sequenced at 9 to 10-fold average coverage.

The V gene end was trimmed by 7 bases and the J gene end by 11 bases; junction bases not matched to a gene: 7. The germline V gene encodes CDR1 MDHEN and CDR2 SYDVKM. The CDR3 runs to 11 residues. The method was immunoSEQ multiplex PCR; TCRdb's version includes in-frame clones alone and lacks a portion of them. This table holds tens of thousands of clones, about four fifths found once. This rearrangement joins TRBV28 to TRBJ1-1; 7 positions match TRBD1. The TCR was taken from a person aged 45 to 59 with breast cancer. Sequencing was performed on blood. CDR3 nucleotide sequence: TGTGCCAGCATTCAACAGGGGTGGGCTTTCTTT. This gives the protein CASIQQGWAFF.